This T cell receptor beta chain was sequenced for a study of T cells in Graves' hyperthyroidism and ophthalmopathy. In the case of this clonotype: The antigen is undetermined.

Those patients with uncontrolled infection, other autoimmune disease, pregnancy or lactation were excluded. The study's findings and limits: The majority of expanded thyroid clonotypes above 0.001 also appeared in blood. Ophthalmopathy was identified by the model a median about six months ahead of onset. By a 13 V-J model, ophthalmopathy was set apart from stable hyperthyroidism.

V was pared by 2 bases and J by 3 bases, with 8 bases between. Germline assignment: CDR1 KGHSH and CDR2 LQKENI. The CDR3 sequence is 14 residues long. The CDR3 regions of TCR beta were amplified from RNA transcripts. During a first-round RT-PCR of the TCR CDR3, the HTBI primer set was used. A single record per CDR3 protein comes from TCRdb applying MiXCR to the multiplex PCR reads. Altogether 550,000 to 700,000 distinct CDR3 sequences are present, 40% to 55% being singletons, with the ten largest covering under 20%. This TCR was recovered from an adult woman with Graves' disease, either hyperthyroidism or ophthalmopathy (not recorded which). The rearrangement joins TRBV18 to TRBJ1-5; D uncertain. The sample consisted of peripheral blood or thyroid tissue (not recorded which). The CDR3 coding sequence is TGTGCCAGCTCACCAAGGCTGGACAATCAGCCCCAGCATTTT. Protein: CASSPRLDNQPQHF. The variable domain in full, completed from reference TRBV18 and TRBJ1-5, reads NAGVMQNPRHLVRRRGQEARLRCSPMKGHSHVYWYRQLPEEGLKFMVYLQKENIIDESGMPKERFSAEFPKEGPSILRIQQVVRGDSAAYFCASSPRLDNQPQHFGDGTRLSIL.